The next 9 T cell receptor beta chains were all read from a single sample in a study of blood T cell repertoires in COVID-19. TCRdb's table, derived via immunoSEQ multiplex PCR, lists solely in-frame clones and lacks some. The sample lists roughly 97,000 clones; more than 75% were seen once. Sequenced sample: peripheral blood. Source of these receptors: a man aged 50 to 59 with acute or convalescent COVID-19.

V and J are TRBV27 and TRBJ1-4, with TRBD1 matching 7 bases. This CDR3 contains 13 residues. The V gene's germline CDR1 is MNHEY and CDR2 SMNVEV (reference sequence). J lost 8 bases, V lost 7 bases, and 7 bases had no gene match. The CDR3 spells CASTTGVREKLFF. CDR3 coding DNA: TGTGCCAGCACAACAGGGGTACGGGAAAAACTGTTTTTT.

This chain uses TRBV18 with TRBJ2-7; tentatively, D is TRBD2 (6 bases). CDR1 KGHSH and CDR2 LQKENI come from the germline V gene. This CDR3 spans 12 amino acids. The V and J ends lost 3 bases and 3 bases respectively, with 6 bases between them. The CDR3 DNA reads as TGTGCCAGCTCACCGGGGGGCTACGAGCAGTACTTC. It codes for CASSPGGYEQYF.

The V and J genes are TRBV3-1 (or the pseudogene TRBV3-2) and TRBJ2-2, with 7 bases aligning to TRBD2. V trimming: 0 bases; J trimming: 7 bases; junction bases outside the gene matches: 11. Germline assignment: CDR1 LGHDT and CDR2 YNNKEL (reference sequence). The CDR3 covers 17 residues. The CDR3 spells CASSQDLGTNGDGELFF. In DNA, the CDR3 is TGTGCCAGCAGCCAAGATCTCGGGACTAACGGTGACGGGGAGCTGTTTTTT.

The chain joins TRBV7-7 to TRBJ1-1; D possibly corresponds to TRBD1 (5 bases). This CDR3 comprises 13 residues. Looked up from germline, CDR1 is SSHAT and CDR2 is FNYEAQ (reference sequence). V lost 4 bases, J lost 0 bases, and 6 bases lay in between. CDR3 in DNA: TGTGCCAGCAGCTCGACAGTGAACACTGAAGCTTTCTTT. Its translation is CASSSTVNTEAFF.

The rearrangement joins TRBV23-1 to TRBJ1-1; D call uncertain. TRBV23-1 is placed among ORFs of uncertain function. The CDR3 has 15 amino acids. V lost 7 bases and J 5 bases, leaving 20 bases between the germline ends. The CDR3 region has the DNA TGCGCCAGCATAGTCCTCTCGAGACGGGAAACTGAAGCTTTCTTT. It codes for CASIVLSRRETEAFF.

The CDR3 reads CASSKPGASQTYNEQFF. CDR3 bases: TGTGCCAGCAGTAAACCAGGGGCTTCTCAAACCTACAATGAGCAGTTCTTC. This sequence joins TRBV2 and TRBJ2-1; possible D gene TRBD1, 6 bases. This CDR3 is built from 17 residues. Germline V gene data show CDR1 as SNHLY and CDR2 as FYNNEI. The V end lost 5 bases, the J end lost 2 bases, and 19 bases lay between the germline ends.

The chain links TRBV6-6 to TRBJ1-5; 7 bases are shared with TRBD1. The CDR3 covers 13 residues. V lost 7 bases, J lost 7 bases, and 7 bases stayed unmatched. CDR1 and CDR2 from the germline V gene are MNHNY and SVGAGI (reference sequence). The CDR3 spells CASTDRVRQPQHF. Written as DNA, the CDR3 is TGTGCCAGCACCGACAGGGTTCGACAGCCCCAGCATTTT.

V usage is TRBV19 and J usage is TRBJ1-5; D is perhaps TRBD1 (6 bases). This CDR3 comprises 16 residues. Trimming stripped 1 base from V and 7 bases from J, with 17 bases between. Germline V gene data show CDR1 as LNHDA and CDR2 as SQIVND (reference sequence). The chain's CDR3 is CASSIGAGAISQPQHF. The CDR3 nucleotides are TGTGCCAGTAGTATAGGGGCAGGGGCTATTAGCCAGCCCCAGCATTTT.

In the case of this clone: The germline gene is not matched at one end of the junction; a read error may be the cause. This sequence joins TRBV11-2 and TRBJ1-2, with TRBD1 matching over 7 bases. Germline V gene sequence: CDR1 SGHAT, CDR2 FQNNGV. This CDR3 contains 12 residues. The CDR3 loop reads CASSLADRDSNF. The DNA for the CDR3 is TGTGCCAGCAGCTTAGCGGATAGGGACAGCAACTTC. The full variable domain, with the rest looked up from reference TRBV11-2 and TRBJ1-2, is EAGVAQSPRYKIIEKRQSVAFWCNPISGHATLYWYQQILGQGPKLLIQFQNNGVVDDSQLPKDRFSAERLKGVDSTLKIQPAKLEDSAVYLCASSLADRDSNFGSGTRLTVV.